This T cell receptor (beta chain) was documented in a study of shared clonotypes between healthy human individuals. Study-level results: Rarefaction showed sorted-subset sequencing was incomplete despite large depth.

The assay was immunoSEQ multiplex PCR, and TCRdb's table has in-frame clones only and misses some. Found here are 1.4 million or so clones, approximately 98.5% of them singletons; the top ten hold roughly 0.35%. V lost 0 bases and J 7 bases, leaving 10 bases between the germline ends. The CDR3 is 13 amino acids. The germline V gene encodes CDR1 SGHRS and CDR2 YFSETQ. CD4+ cells yielded CD45RA+ naive and CD45RA-negative memory subsets. A word on this clone: Its antigen is still unknown.

The chain is built from TRBV5-1 and TRBJ1-2, with no clear D. Sequenced: naive CD4+ T cells sorted from blood. Subset meaning: CD45RA+ positively selected. The TCR was taken from a man under 40 in good health. The CDR3 DNA reads as TGCGCCAGCAGCTTGGCCCAGGACCGTGGCTACACCTTC. Amino acid sequence: CASSLAQDRGYTF.